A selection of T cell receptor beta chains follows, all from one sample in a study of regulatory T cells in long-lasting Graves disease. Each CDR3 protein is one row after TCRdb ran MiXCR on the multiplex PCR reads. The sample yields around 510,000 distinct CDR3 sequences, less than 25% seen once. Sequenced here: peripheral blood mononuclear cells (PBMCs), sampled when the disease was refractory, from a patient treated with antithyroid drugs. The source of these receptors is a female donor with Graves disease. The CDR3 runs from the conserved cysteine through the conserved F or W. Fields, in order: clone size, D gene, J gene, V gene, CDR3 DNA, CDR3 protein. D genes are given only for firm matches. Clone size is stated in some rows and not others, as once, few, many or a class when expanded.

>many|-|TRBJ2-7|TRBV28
TGTGCCAGCAGTCGAGGGATAAGCTCCTACGAGCAGTACTTC
CASSRGISSYEQYF
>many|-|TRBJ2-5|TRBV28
TGTGCCAGCAGTTTGGGTGTGGGGAACCAAGAGACCCAGTACTTC
CASSLGVGNQETQYF
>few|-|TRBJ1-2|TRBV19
TGTGCCAGTAGTGGGAACAGACCCTATGGCTACACCTTC
CASSGNRPYGYTF
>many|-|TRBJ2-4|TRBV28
TGTGCCAGCAATTTGCAGGGAACCAAAAACATTCAGTACTTC
CASNLQGTKNIQYF
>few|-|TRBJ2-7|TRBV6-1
TGTGCCAGCAGTGACGGTCCGGCTATGGGGCGAAGCTCCTACGAGCAGTACTTC
CASSDGPAMGRSSYEQYF
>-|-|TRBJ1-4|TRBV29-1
TGCAGCGTTGGTTCGGGCCCGACCCATGAAAAACTGTTTTTT
CSVGSGPTHEKLFF
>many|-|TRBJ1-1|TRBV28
TGTGCCAGCACCCCGGGTTCATTCAACACTGAAGCTTTCTTT
CASTPGSFNTEAFF
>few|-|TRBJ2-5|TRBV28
TGTGCCAGCAGTAATTTTGAGACCCGGTACTTC
CASSNFETRYF
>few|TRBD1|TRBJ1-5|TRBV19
TGTGCCAGTAGTATGGGGCCAGGGGGCAGCAATCAGCCCCAGCATTTT
CASSMGPGGSNQPQHF
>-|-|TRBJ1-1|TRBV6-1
TGTGCCAGCAGAAACTCGATGGGGCTGGGAACTGAAGCTTTCTTT
CASRNSMGLGTEAFF
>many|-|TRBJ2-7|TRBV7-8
TGTGCCAGCAGGGTCCGGGTCGGGCCGCACGAGCAGTACTTC
CASRVRVGPHEQYF
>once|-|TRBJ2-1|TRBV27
TGTGCCAGCAGTTCCAATGGTGAGCAGTTCTTC
CASSSNGEQFF
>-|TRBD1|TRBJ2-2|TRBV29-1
TGCAGCGGGGGACAGGGACTCACCGGGGAGCTGTTTTTT
CSGGQGLTGELFF